The rows below give T cell receptor beta chains drawn from one sample of a study of metastatic and nonmetastatic thyroid tumors. TCRdb reprocessed the PCR reads using MiXCR. The profile shows more than 8,500 clones, 11% of them singletons. What was sequenced was tumor tissue. All receptors come from a female donor with papillary thyroid cancer or a benign thyroid nodule (not recorded which). Some clones in this sample may be carry-over from other donors' samples. Both conserved end residues are part of each CDR3. The order of the fields is V gene, J gene, clone size, CDR3 protein. Size values are once, few and many counts, or a class for expanded clones, and some rows have none.

V gene: TRBV7-9; J gene: TRBJ1-6; clone size: many; CDR3 protein: CASRRPEGTYNSPLHF
V gene: TRBV28; J gene: TRBJ2-1; clone size: medium-sized; CDR3 protein: CASSYRGTSGGGRQFF
V gene: TRBV28; J gene: TRBJ1-1; clone size: medium-sized; CDR3 protein: CASSSGQGAAFF
V gene: TRBV14; J gene: TRBJ1-2; clone size: many; CDR3 protein: CASSPTGGLPYTF
V gene: TRBV19; J gene: TRBJ1-1; clone size: many; CDR3 protein: CASRTGALRGTEAFF
V gene: TRBV6-1; J gene: TRBJ1-2; clone size: -; CDR3 protein: CASSRTGDSYGYTF
V gene: TRBV6-1; J gene: TRBJ2-1; clone size: -; CDR3 protein: CASSETDGREQFF
V gene: TRBV5-8; J gene: TRBJ1-3; clone size: -; CDR3 protein: CASSSITYSGNTIYF
V gene: TRBV6-1; J gene: TRBJ1-1; clone size: medium-sized; CDR3 protein: CASRPNQGSEAFF
V gene: TRBV7-9; J gene: TRBJ2-1; clone size: many; CDR3 protein: CASRNRQGRFHEQFF
V gene: TRBV7-9; J gene: TRBJ1-4; clone size: -; CDR3 protein: CANIPWGEKLFF
V gene: TRBV6-1; J gene: TRBJ2-7; clone size: -; CDR3 protein: CASSEQEQGYSYEQYF
V gene: TRBV6-7; J gene: TRBJ1-2; clone size: -; CDR3 protein: CASRPPEGTGNSNTF
V gene: TRBV12-5; J gene: TRBJ2-2; clone size: medium-sized; CDR3 protein: CASGLGTDTGELFF
V gene: TRBV6-1; J gene: TRBJ1-2; clone size: few; CDR3 protein: CASITTTVGSGGYTF
V gene: TRBV28; J gene: TRBJ2-1; clone size: medium-sized; CDR3 protein: CASSFSLAGGPSGYNEQFF
V gene: TRBV18; J gene: TRBJ2-1; clone size: many; CDR3 protein: CASSPQGHLYNEQFF
V gene: TRBV6-2/TRBV6-3; J gene: TRBJ2-7; clone size: few; CDR3 protein: CASRSSGRAGEQYF
V gene: TRBV7-6; J gene: TRBJ2-3; clone size: many; CDR3 protein: CASSPGAGYGSHTQYF
V gene: TRBV11-2; J gene: TRBJ2-3; clone size: many; CDR3 protein: CASSLRSGRYTDTQYF
V gene: TRBV10-1; J gene: TRBJ2-1; clone size: medium-sized; CDR3 protein: CASTPSGEYNEQFF
V gene: TRBV10-3; J gene: TRBJ2-7; clone size: medium-sized; CDR3 protein: CAISAGTGLFYEQYF
V gene: TRBV28; J gene: TRBJ1-1; clone size: medium-sized; CDR3 protein: CASSLVQGAPDTEAFF
V gene: TRBV7-2; J gene: TRBJ2-1; clone size: many; CDR3 protein: CASSRLASSYNEQFF